This TCR beta chain was identified during a study of early stage breast cancer tumors. About the research overall: Of around 16 invasive breast tumors, more than nine were hormone receptor-positive, HER2-negative.

Each sample had two DNA replicates, 0.45 to 0.65 ug blood or approximately 1.5 ug tissue. Sequencing used immunoSEQ multiplex PCR; TCRdb keeps in-frame clones, though not all of them. The sample gives approximately 70,000 clones, approximately 80% of which show up once; approximately 4.5% is in the top ten. As for this clone: Antigen specificity is unknown.

Germline values: CDR1 MNHEY, CDR2 SMNVEV (reference sequence). V gave up 6 bases and J gave up 5 bases, with 8 bases separating them. CDR3 length: 11 residues. Study-level points and caveats: Commonly generated sequences made up most enriched TCRB sequences shared between patients. Tumor and normal breast were distinguished via blood comparison in about 90% of the 16 patients.

Sequencing was performed on blood. The genes are TRBV27 and TRBJ2-7; D is undetermined. The TCR comes from a person aged 35 to 50 with breast cancer. The CDR3 DNA follows: TGTGCCAGCAGGTCACTCCACGAGCAGTACTTC. Protein product: CASRSLHEQYF.